The clone carrying this T cell receptor (beta chain) occurred a few times. The repertoire was sequenced with immunoSEQ multiplex PCR; TCRdb's copy has only in-frame clones and lacks some. The sample has about 220,000 clones, roughly 84% seen once; the top ten hold roughly 3%. The data were taken from a study of blood T cell repertoires in COVID-19. Sample: peripheral blood. The source of this sequence is a woman between 25 and 40 years old who had recovered from COVID-19.

Written as DNA, the CDR3 is TGTGCCAGTAGCGGGCCCAGTGGCCAGGGGGCCTCCTCCTATAATTCACCCCTCCACTTT. Protein sequence: CASSGPSGQGASSYNSPLHF. The J gene is TRBJ1-6, the V gene TRBV19; TRBD1 matches 8 bases. The germline V gene has CDR1 LNHDA and CDR2 SQIVND (reference sequence). J gave up 0 bases and V 6 bases, and 16 bases lay outside the gene matches. The CDR3 is 20 amino acids.